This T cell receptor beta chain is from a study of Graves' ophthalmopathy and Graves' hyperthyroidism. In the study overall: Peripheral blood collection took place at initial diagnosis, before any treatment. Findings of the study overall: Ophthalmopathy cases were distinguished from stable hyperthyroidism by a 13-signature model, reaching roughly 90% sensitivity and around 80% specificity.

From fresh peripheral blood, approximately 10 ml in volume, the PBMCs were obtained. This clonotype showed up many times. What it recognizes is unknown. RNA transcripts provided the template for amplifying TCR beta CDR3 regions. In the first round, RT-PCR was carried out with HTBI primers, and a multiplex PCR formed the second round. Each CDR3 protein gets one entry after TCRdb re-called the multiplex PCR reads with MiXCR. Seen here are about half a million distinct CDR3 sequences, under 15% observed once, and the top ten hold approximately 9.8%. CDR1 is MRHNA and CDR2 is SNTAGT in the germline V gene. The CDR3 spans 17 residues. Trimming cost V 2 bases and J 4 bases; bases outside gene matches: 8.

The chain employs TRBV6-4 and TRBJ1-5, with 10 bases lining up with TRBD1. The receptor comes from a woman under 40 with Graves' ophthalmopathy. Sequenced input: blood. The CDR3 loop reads CASSDPWTGGWNQPQHF. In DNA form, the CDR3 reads TGTGCCAGCAGTGACCCCTGGACAGGGGGTTGGAATCAGCCCCAGCATTTT.